The sequence of this T cell receptor (beta chain) was determined in a study of T cell changes during pregnancy in multiple sclerosis (dated by TCRdb to between 2018 and 2021). About the investigation overall: In women with multiple sclerosis, the researchers looked at how the T cell repertoire shifted as pregnancy progressed.

Library preparation employed the immunoSEQ multiplex PCR assay. TCRdb took over this immuneACCESS table, retaining in-frame rearrangements with V and J assigned. Such tables are incomplete; in checked studies, under half of the missing clones stem from an unresolved V gene, and the remainder is unexplained. Here the sample has 35,000 to 50,000 clones; 70% to 90% occur a single time. The ten largest account for 0.5% to 0.65% of the sample. As for this clone: Its antigen is still unknown. Base qualities are not provided; no much larger clone lies one nucleotide away.

The clonotype comes from a female donor with multiple sclerosis, enrolled in a pregnancy study. This specimen consisted of CD4+ T cells from peripheral blood mononuclear cells, obtained in the first trimester of pregnancy.

The CDR3 loop reads CASSIGQWNTEAFF. The sequenced DNA is TGTGCCAGTAGTATCGGACAGTGGAACACTGAAGCTTTCTTT. The chain is encoded by TRBV19 joined to TRBJ1-1, with TRBD1 perhaps the D gene, on 6 matching bases. According to the germline V gene (reference sequence), CDR1 reads LNHDA and CDR2 reads SQIVND. Trimming removed 3 bases from V and 1 base from J, leaving 9 bases between the germline ends. From the cysteine through the phenylalanine, the CDR3 covers 14 amino acids. The entry retains the CDR3 DNA only, 42 bases that are in frame from base 1.